This paragraph covers one T cell receptor beta chain sequence. What it binds is not known. The germline V gene encodes CDR1 SGHTA and CDR2 FQGNSA. This CDR3 contains 12 residues. V gave up 5 bases and J gave up 9 bases, with 11 bases separating them. It was with a sample-barcoded 5' primer and a J-beta primer mix that a second PCR of roughly 7 to 12 cycles was run. TCRdb called the 5' RACE reads again in MiXCR, with one record for every CDR3 protein. In the table there are hundreds of thousands of distinct CDR3 sequences, approximately 53% of which are singletons. This sample was included in a study of blood T cells in healthy people across ages. The overall study: Capture by template switching was about one barcoded beta molecule per two T cells. Notes on the study in general: Aged donors had fewer naive CD4+ cells and lower diversity than long-lived donors. Strongly correlated with naive T cell percentage was TCR beta diversity. Estimates of diversity drawn from one million T cells were considered underestimates.

The source of this sequence is a middle-aged man in good health. What was sequenced was blood. V is TRBV7-2 and J is TRBJ2-4; the D gene is possibly TRBD1 (5 bases). For the CDR3, the DNA is TGTGCCAGCAGCCCTCGCCAGGGCATTCAGTACTTC. It codes for CASSPRQGIQYF.